This T cell receptor beta chain was captured by sequencing in a study of blood T cell repertoires in COVID-19. The wider study: Sites across the United States, Italy and Spain contributed samples from acute and convalescent COVID-19.

Sequencing used immunoSEQ multiplex PCR; TCRdb keeps in-frame clones, though not all of them. Altogether around 180,000 clones are present, under 90% being singletons, with the ten largest covering under 12%. Sequencing was carried out using peripheral blood. The sequence derives from a woman of 80 years or more with active or convalescent COVID-19.

CDR3 sequence (DNA): TGTGCCAGCAGCCGTGGTTTAGTAGCTTTCTTT. Amino acids: CASSRGLVAFF. The chain links TRBV3-1 (or the pseudogene TRBV3-2) to TRBJ1-1; no clear D. The CDR3 length is 11 residues. V was shortened by 4 bases and J by 10 bases, with 10 bases between the two germline ends. Germline CDR1 and CDR2: LGHDT and YNNKEL (reference sequence).